This is a list of T cell receptor beta chains from one sample in a study of blood T cells in healthy people across ages. TCRdb redid the calling of the 5' RACE reads with MiXCR, one entry per CDR3 protein. The sample contains roughly 2 million distinct CDR3 sequences, less than 50% of which appear only once. The sample was blood. The receptors were gathered from a middle-aged woman in good health. Both conserved end residues are part of each CDR3. Fields, in order: D gene, J gene, clone size, V gene, CDR3 protein, CDR3 DNA. A D gene is named only where the DNA matches it firmly. A row's size may be missing; if present it is once, few, many or a size class.

D gene: TRBD1
J gene: TRBJ2-3
clone size: few
V gene: TRBV29-1
CDR3 protein: CSVLGKTGSTDTQYF
CDR3 DNA: TGCAGCGTTTTGGGAAAGACAGGGAGCACAGATACGCAGTATTTT

D gene: -
J gene: TRBJ1-1
clone size: -
V gene: TRBV28
CDR3 protein: CASSQPGKGKNTEAFF
CDR3 DNA: TGTGCCAGCAGCCAACCGGGGAAGGGGAAGAACACTGAAGCTTTCTTT

D gene: -
J gene: TRBJ1-2
clone size: -
V gene: TRBV28
CDR3 protein: CATREGAARGYGYTF
CDR3 DNA: TGTGCCACCAGAGAGGGAGCGGCTCGAGGCTATGGCTACACCTTC

D gene: -
J gene: TRBJ2-4
clone size: few
V gene: TRBV15
CDR3 protein: CATSRGPQNIQYF
CDR3 DNA: TGTGCCACCAGCAGGGGCCCCCAAAACATTCAGTACTTC

D gene: TRBD1
J gene: TRBJ2-7
clone size: -
V gene: TRBV27
CDR3 protein: CASSFTGASYEQYF
CDR3 DNA: TGTGCCAGCAGTTTCACAGGGGCGAGTTACGAGCAGTACTTC

D gene: -
J gene: TRBJ2-7
clone size: -
V gene: TRBV20-1
CDR3 protein: CSARVGQIQGEQYF
CDR3 DNA: TGCAGTGCTAGAGTCGGTCAGATTCAGGGCGAGCAGTACTTC

D gene: -
J gene: TRBJ2-5
clone size: -
V gene: TRBV11-2
CDR3 protein: CASSLTTLGGSYQETQYF
CDR3 DNA: TGTGCCAGCAGCTTAACTACGTTAGGAGGGTCCTACCAAGAGACCCAGTACTTC

D gene: TRBD2
J gene: TRBJ2-5
clone size: -
V gene: TRBV3-1
CDR3 protein: CASSLSGGAFEGTQYF
CDR3 DNA: TGTGCCAGCAGTTTAAGCGGGGGGGCCTTTGAGGGGACCCAGTACTTC

D gene: -
J gene: TRBJ1-2
clone size: -
V gene: TRBV9
CDR3 protein: CASSVNQGGYTF
CDR3 DNA: TGTGCCAGCAGCGTAAATCAGGGTGGCTACACCTTC

D gene: -
J gene: TRBJ2-4
clone size: -
V gene: TRBV7-8
CDR3 protein: CANMLGTAKNIQYF
CDR3 DNA: TGTGCCAACATGTTGGGGACGGCCAAAAACATTCAGTACTTC

D gene: -
J gene: TRBJ1-5
clone size: -
V gene: TRBV7-2
CDR3 protein: CASSVRPAPGQPQHF
CDR3 DNA: TGTGCCAGCAGCGTTAGACCCGCACCTGGGCAGCCCCAGCATTTT

D gene: -
J gene: TRBJ1-2
clone size: -
V gene: TRBV12-3/TRBV12-4
CDR3 protein: CASRGFFDGYTF
CDR3 DNA: TGTGCCAGCAGGGGTTTTTTCGATGGCTACACCTTC

D gene: -
J gene: TRBJ2-7
clone size: -
V gene: TRBV5-5
CDR3 protein: CASSLGTSISYERYF
CDR3 DNA: TGTGCCAGCAGCTTGGGGACATCAATCTCCTACGAGCGGTACTTC

D gene: TRBD1
J gene: TRBJ1-6
clone size: -
V gene: TRBV20-1
CDR3 protein: CSARATGHQNSPLHF
CDR3 DNA: TGCAGTGCTAGGGCGACAGGGCATCAAAATTCACCCCTCCACTTT

D gene: -
J gene: TRBJ2-2
clone size: few
V gene: TRBV29-1
CDR3 protein: CSVVPGQNTGELFF
CDR3 DNA: TGCAGCGTTGTTCCGGGACAGAACACCGGGGAGCTGTTTTTT

D gene: -
J gene: TRBJ2-1
clone size: few
V gene: TRBV7-2
CDR3 protein: CASSLGVTGDTEQFF
CDR3 DNA: TGTGCCAGCAGCTTAGGTGTGACCGGAGACACTGAGCAGTTCTTC

D gene: -
J gene: TRBJ2-7
clone size: many
V gene: TRBV5-1
CDR3 protein: CASSLDDYEQYF
CDR3 DNA: TGTGCCAGCAGCTTAGACGACTACGAGCAGTACTTC

D gene: -
J gene: TRBJ2-7
clone size: -
V gene: TRBV4-3
CDR3 protein: CASSQESHSRYEQYF
CDR3 DNA: TGCGCCAGCAGCCAAGAATCTCACAGTCGCTACGAGCAGTACTTC

D gene: TRBD2
J gene: TRBJ2-1
clone size: -
V gene: TRBV20-1
CDR3 protein: CSASSLANSYNEQFF
CDR3 DNA: TGCAGTGCTTCCTCACTAGCGAACTCCTACAATGAGCAGTTCTTC

D gene: TRBD1
J gene: TRBJ2-7
clone size: -
V gene: TRBV6-2/TRBV6-3
CDR3 protein: CASRARTGAFYEQYF
CDR3 DNA: TGTGCCAGCAGAGCCCGGACAGGGGCGTTTTACGAGCAGTACTTC

D gene: -
J gene: TRBJ2-4
clone size: -
V gene: TRBV28
CDR3 protein: CASSDTGRTYGEQYF
CDR3 DNA: TGTGCCAGCAGTGACACGGGACGCACCTATGGGGAGCAGTACTTC

D gene: TRBD2
J gene: TRBJ2-5
clone size: many
V gene: TRBV24-1
CDR3 protein: CATSGGGQETQYF
CDR3 DNA: TGTGCCACCAGTGGCGGGGGGCAAGAGACCCAGTACTTC

D gene: -
J gene: TRBJ2-3
clone size: -
V gene: TRBV4-3
CDR3 protein: CASSQAIAGFESTDTQYF
CDR3 DNA: TGCGCCAGCAGCCAAGCCATTGCGGGGTTTGAGAGCACAGATACGCAGTATTTT

D gene: -
J gene: TRBJ1-2
clone size: -
V gene: TRBV7-2
CDR3 protein: CASSTDSDPGYGYTF
CDR3 DNA: TGTGCCAGCAGCACAGACAGTGACCCAGGGTATGGCTACACCTTC

D gene: TRBD1
J gene: TRBJ1-1
clone size: -
V gene: TRBV12-3/TRBV12-4
CDR3 protein: CASRGDRGSLNTEAFF
CDR3 DNA: TGTGCCAGCAGAGGGGACAGGGGATCCTTGAACACTGAAGCTTTCTTT

D gene: TRBD1
J gene: TRBJ2-7
clone size: few
V gene: TRBV29-1
CDR3 protein: CSVLLQGDSYEQYF
CDR3 DNA: TGCAGCGTGCTACTACAGGGGGACTCCTACGAGCAGTACTTC

D gene: -
J gene: TRBJ2-3
clone size: -
V gene: TRBV6-6
CDR3 protein: CASSYHRSSSTDTQYF
CDR3 DNA: TGTGCCAGCAGTTACCACAGGAGCTCTAGCACAGATACGCAGTATTTT

D gene: -
J gene: TRBJ2-1
clone size: -
V gene: TRBV20-1
CDR3 protein: CSARDRQRSWGAYNEQFF
CDR3 DNA: TGCAGTGCTAGAGATCGACAGAGGAGTTGGGGAGCCTACAATGAGCAGTTCTTC

D gene: TRBD1
J gene: TRBJ2-3
clone size: -
V gene: TRBV20-1
CDR3 protein: CSAEKGASVADTQYF
CDR3 DNA: TGCAGTGCCGAGAAGGGGGCTTCCGTAGCAGATACGCAGTATTTT

D gene: -
J gene: TRBJ1-2
clone size: -
V gene: TRBV14
CDR3 protein: CASSQDRLGAGGYTF
CDR3 DNA: TGTGCCAGCAGCCAAGATCGATTGGGGGCAGGAGGCTACACCTTC

D gene: TRBD2
J gene: TRBJ2-1
clone size: -
V gene: TRBV10-1
CDR3 protein: CASSDIWGGPTYNEQFF
CDR3 DNA: TGCGCCAGCAGTGATATCTGGGGGGGTCCCACTTACAATGAGCAGTTCTTC

D gene: -
J gene: TRBJ2-7
clone size: -
V gene: TRBV7-2
CDR3 protein: CASSLGLQVREQYF
CDR3 DNA: TGTGCCAGCAGCCTAGGACTTCAAGTTCGGGAGCAGTACTTC

D gene: -
J gene: TRBJ1-6
clone size: few
V gene: TRBV28
CDR3 protein: CASSLRAANSPLHF
CDR3 DNA: TGTGCCAGCAGTTTGAGGGCAGCCAATTCACCCCTCCACTTT

D gene: -
J gene: TRBJ1-1
clone size: -
V gene: TRBV2
CDR3 protein: CASSEEVASLGTEAFF
CDR3 DNA: TGTGCCAGCAGTGAAGAAGTGGCCAGTCTCGGCACTGAAGCTTTCTTT

D gene: -
J gene: TRBJ2-7
clone size: -
V gene: TRBV12-3/TRBV12-4
CDR3 protein: CASSLTDSKIYEQYF
CDR3 DNA: TGTGCCAGCAGTTTGACGGACAGCAAGATCTACGAGCAGTACTTC

D gene: -
J gene: TRBJ2-1
clone size: -
V gene: TRBV29-1
CDR3 protein: CSVGRSYSEQFF
CDR3 DNA: TGCAGCGTCGGCCGCTCCTACAGTGAGCAGTTCTTC

D gene: -
J gene: TRBJ2-5
clone size: -
V gene: TRBV20-1
CDR3 protein: CSARGTETSAQYF
CDR3 DNA: TGCAGTGCTAGAGGGACTGAAACTTCGGCCCAGTACTTC

D gene: TRBD1
J gene: TRBJ2-1
clone size: few
V gene: TRBV28
CDR3 protein: CASSLEQGQRNEQFF
CDR3 DNA: TGTGCCAGCAGTTTAGAACAGGGGCAGCGGAATGAGCAGTTCTTC

D gene: -
J gene: TRBJ2-5
clone size: -
V gene: TRBV28
CDR3 protein: CASSPSGPRGETQYF
CDR3 DNA: TGTGCCAGCAGTCCATCGGGGCCCCGCGGGGAGACCCAGTACTTC

D gene: TRBD1
J gene: TRBJ1-1
clone size: -
V gene: TRBV7-9
CDR3 protein: CASSYSGQGDTEAFF
CDR3 DNA: TGTGCCAGCAGTTATTCGGGACAGGGAGACACTGAAGCTTTCTTT

D gene: -
J gene: TRBJ2-6
clone size: few
V gene: TRBV13
CDR3 protein: CASSALGANVLTF
CDR3 DNA: TGTGCCAGCAGCGCCCTCGGGGCCAACGTCCTGACTTTC

D gene: -
J gene: TRBJ2-4
clone size: -
V gene: TRBV9
CDR3 protein: CASSVTRDQNIQYF
CDR3 DNA: TGTGCCAGCAGCGTAACGCGGGACCAAAACATTCAGTACTTC